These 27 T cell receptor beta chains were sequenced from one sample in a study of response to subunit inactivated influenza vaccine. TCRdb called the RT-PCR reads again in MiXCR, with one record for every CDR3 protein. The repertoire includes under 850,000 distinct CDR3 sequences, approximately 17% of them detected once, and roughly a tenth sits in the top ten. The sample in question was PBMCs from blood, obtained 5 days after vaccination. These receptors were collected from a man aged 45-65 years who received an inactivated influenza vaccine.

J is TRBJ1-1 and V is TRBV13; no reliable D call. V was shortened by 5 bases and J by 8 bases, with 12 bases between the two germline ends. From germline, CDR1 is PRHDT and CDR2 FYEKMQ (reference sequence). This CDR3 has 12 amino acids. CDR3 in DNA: TGTGCCAGCAGCCCGGTTAACTACGAAGCTTTCTTT. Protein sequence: CASSPVNYEAFF.

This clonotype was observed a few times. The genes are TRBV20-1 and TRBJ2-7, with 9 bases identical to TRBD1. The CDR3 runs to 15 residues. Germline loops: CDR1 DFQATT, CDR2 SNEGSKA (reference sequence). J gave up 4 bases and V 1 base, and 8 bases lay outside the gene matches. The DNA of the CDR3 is TGCAGTGCTAGAGCACAAACAGGGGGCGGATACGAGCAGTACTTC. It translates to CSARAQTGGGYEQYF.

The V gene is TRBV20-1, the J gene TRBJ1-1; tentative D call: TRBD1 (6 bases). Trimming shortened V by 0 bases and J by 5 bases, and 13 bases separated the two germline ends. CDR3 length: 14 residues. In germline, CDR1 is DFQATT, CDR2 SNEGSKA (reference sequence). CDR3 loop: CSARDGRGGTEAFF. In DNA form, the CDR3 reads TGCAGTGCTAGAGATGGCAGGGGAGGAACTGAAGCTTTCTTT.

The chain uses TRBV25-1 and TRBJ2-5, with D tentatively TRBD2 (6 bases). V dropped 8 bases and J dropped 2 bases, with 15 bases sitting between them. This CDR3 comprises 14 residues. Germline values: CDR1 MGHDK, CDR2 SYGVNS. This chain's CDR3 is CASGRLGSQETQYF. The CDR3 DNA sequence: TGTGCCAGCGGGAGGTTAGGCAGTCAAGAGACCCAGTACTTC.

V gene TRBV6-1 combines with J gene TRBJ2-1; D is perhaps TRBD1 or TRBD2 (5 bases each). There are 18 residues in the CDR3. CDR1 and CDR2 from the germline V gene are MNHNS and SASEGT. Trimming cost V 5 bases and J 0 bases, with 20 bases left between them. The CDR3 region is CASSPPPGTRPSYNEQFF. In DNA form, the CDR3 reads TGTGCCAGCAGTCCCCCGCCCGGGACGCGCCCCTCCTACAATGAGCAGTTCTTC.

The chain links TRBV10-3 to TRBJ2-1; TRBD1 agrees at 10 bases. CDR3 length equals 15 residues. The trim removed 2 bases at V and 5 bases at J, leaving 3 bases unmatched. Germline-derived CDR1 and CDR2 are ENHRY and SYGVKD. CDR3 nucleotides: TGTGCCATCAGTGAGACGGGACAGGGGAACAATGAGCAGTTCTTC. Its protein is CAISETGQGNNEQFF.

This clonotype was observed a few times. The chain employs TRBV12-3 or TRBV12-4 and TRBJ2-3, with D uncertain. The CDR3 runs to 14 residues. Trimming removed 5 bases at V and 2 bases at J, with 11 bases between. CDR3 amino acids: CASSPVGYTDTQYF. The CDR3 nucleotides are TGTGCCAGCAGTCCGGTGGGTTACACAGATACGCAGTATTTT.

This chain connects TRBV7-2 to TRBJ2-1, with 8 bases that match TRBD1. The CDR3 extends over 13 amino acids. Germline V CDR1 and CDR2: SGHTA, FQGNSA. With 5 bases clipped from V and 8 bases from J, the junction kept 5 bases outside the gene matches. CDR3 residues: CASSKDRVDEQFF. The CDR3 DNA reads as TGTGCCAGCAGCAAGGACAGGGTGGATGAGCAGTTCTTC.

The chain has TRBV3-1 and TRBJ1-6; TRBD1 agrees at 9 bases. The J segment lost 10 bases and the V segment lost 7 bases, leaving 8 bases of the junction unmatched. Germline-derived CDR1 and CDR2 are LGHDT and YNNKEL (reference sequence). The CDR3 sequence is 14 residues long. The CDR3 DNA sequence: TGTGCCAGCACCACGACAGGGGGAAACTCACCCCTCCACTTT. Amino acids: CASTTTGGNSPLHF.

The CDR3 DNA sequence: TGTGCCAGCGGGAGGACAGATTCCTACGAGCAGTACTTC. Its translation: CASGRTDSYEQYF. The chain links TRBV7-2 to TRBJ2-7; the D call may be TRBD1 or TRBD2 (6 bases each). Trimming stripped 8 bases from V and 1 base from J, with 12 bases between. The CDR3 extends over 13 amino acids. The germline V gene has CDR1 SGHTA and CDR2 FQGNSA. The variable domain in full, with the rest retrieved from reference TRBV7-2 and TRBJ2-7, is GAGVSQSPSNKVTEKGKDVELRCDPISGHTALYWYRQSLGQGLEFLIYFQGNSAPDKSGLPSDRFSAERTGGSVSTLTIQRTQQEDSAVYLCASGRTDSYEQYFGPGTRLTVT.

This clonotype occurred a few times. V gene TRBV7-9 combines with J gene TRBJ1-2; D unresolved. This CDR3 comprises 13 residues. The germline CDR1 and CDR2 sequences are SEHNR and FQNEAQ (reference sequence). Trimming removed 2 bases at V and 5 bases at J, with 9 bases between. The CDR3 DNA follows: TGTGCCAGCAGCTTACCCTTACTATATGGCTACACCTTC. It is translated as CASSLPLLYGYTF.

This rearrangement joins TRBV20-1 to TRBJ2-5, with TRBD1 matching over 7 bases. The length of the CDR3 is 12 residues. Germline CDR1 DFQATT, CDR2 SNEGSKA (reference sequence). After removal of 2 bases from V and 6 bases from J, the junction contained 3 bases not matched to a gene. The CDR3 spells CSARRTGQTQYF. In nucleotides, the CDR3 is TGCAGTGCTAGACGGACAGGCCAGACCCAGTACTTC.

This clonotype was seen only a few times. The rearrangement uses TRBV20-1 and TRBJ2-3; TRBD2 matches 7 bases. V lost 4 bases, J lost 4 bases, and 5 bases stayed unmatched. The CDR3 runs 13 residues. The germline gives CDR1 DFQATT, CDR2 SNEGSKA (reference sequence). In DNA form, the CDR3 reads TGCAGTGCTATTAGCGGGCTACCAGATACGCAGTATTTT. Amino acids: CSAISGLPDTQYF.

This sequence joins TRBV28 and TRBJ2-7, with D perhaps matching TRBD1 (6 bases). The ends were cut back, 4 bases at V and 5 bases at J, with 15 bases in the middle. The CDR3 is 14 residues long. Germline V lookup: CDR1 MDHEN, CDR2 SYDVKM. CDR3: CASSSQAPGDEQYF. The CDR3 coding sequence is TGTGCCAGCAGTTCACAGGCTCCAGGGGACGAGCAGTACTTC.

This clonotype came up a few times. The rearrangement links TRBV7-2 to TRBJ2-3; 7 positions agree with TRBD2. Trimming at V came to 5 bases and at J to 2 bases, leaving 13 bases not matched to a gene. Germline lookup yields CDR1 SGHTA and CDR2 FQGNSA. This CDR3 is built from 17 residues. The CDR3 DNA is TGTGCCAGCAGCCCTAGGAGGGGCGGGAGACACACAGATACGCAGTATTTT. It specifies CASSPRRGGRHTDTQYF.

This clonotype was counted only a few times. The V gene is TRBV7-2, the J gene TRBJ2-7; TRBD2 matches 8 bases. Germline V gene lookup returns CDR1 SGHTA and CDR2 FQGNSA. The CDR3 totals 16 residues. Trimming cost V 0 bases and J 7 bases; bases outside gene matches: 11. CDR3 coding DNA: TGTGCCAGCAGCTTAGCGCTACACGGGGGGGCTGGGGAGCAGTACTTC. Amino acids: CASSLALHGGAGEQYF. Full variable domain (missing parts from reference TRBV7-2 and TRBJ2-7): GAGVSQSPSNKVTEKGKDVELRCDPISGHTALYWYRQSLGQGLEFLIYFQGNSAPDKSGLPSDRFSAERTGGSVSTLTIQRTQQEDSAVYLCASSLALHGGAGEQYFGPGTRLTVT.

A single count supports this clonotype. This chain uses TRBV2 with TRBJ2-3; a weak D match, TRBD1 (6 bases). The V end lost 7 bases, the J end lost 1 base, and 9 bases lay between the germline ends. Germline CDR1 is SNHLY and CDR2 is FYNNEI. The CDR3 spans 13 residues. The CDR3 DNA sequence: TGTGCCAGCATCTACAGGGGCACAGATACGCAGTATTTT. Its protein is CASIYRGTDTQYF.

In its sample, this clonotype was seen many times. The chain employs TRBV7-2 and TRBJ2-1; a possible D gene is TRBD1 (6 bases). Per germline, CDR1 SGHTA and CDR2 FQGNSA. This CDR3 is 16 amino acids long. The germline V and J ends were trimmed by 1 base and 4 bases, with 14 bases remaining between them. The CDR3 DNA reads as TGTGCCAGCAGCTTAGATAGGGACATAACATACAATGAGCAGTTCTTC. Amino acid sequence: CASSLDRDITYNEQFF.

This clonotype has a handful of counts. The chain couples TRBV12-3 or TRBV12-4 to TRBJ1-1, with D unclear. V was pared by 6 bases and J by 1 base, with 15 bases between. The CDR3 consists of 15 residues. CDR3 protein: CASSAFDPKNTEAFF. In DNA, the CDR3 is TGTGCCAGCAGCGCCTTCGACCCGAAGAACACTGAAGCTTTCTTT.

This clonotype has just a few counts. The CDR3 DNA sequence: TGTGCCAGCAGCTTCTGGACTAGCGGGGGGAACAATGAGCAGTTCTTC. This translates into CASSFWTSGGNNEQFF. The chain combines TRBV7-2 with TRBJ2-1; 14 bases are a match to TRBD2. From germline, CDR1 is SGHTA and CDR2 FQGNSA. CDR3 length equals 16 residues. Unmatched junction bases numbered 3, after V lost 3 bases and J lost 5 bases.

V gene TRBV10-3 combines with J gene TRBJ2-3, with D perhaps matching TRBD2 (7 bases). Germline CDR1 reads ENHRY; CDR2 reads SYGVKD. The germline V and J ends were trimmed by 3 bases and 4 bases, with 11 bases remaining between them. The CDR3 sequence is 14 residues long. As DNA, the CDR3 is TGTGCCATCAGTGATGCGGGGGCTGCAGATACGCAGTATTTT. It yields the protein CAISDAGAADTQYF.

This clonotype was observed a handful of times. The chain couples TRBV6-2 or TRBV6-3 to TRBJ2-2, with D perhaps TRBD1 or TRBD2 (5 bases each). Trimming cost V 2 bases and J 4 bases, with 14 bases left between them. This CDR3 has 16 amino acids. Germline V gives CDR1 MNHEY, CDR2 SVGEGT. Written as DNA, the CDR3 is TGTGCCAGCAGTTACCGCCGGGACCCCCTCACCGGGGAGCTGTTTTTT. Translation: CASSYRRDPLTGELFF.

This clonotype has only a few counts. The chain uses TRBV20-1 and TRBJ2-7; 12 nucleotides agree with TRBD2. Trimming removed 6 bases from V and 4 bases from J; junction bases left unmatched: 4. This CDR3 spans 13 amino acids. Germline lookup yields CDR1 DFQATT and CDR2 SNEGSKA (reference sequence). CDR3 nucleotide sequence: TGCAGTGCGCCGACTAGCGGGGGATACGAGCAGTACTTC. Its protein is CSAPTSGGYEQYF.

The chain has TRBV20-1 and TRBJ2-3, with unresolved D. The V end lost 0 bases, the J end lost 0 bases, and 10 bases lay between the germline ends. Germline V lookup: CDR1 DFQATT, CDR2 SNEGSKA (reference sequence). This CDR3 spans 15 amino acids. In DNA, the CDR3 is TGCAGTGCTAGAGATCGGCGGATCAGCACAGATACGCAGTATTTT. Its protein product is CSARDRRISTDTQYF.

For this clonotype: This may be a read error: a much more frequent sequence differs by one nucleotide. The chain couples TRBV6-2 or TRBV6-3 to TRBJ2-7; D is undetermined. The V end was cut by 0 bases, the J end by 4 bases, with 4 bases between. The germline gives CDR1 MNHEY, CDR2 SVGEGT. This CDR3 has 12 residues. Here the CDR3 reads CASSYSMYEQYF. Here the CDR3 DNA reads TGTGCCAGCAGTTACTCGATGTACGAGCAGTACTTC.

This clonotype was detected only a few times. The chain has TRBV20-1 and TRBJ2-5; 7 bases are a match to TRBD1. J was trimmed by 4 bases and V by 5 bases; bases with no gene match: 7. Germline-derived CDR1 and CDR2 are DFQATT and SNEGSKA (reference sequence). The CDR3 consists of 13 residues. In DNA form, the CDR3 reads TGCAGTGCTCCGACAGGGATTGGAGAGACCCAGTACTTC. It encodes CSAPTGIGETQYF.

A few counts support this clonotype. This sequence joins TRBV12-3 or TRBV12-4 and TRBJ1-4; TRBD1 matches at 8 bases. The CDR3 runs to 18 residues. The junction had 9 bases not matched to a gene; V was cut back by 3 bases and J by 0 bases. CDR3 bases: TGTGCCAGCAGTTTTGGCCCCGGACAGGGTGCAACTAATGAAAAACTGTTTTTT. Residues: CASSFGPGQGATNEKLFF.